The 30 T cell receptor beta chains below were found in one sample sequenced in a study of blood T cell repertoires in COVID-19. Profiled with immunoSEQ multiplex PCR; TCRdb holds only in-frame clones, not every one. The sample includes some 300,000 clones, 89% of them seen just once. Sample: PBMCs or T cells enriched from blood (not recorded which). The receptor source for this set is a woman aged 45-60 years who had been exposed to COVID-19.

The count of this clone is one. The chain has TRBV7-2 and TRBJ1-4, with TRBD1 identical over 8 bases. The CDR3 runs to 18 residues. The V segment lost 2 bases and the J segment 0 bases; nucleotides outside the gene matches: 8. Germline-derived CDR1 and CDR2 are SGHTA and FQGNSA. In DNA, the CDR3 is TGTGCCAGCAGCTTATACAGGGGGAAGCCTGCAACTAATGAAAAACTGTTTTTT. This sequence encodes CASSLYRGKPATNEKLFF.

The chain has TRBV3-1 (or the pseudogene TRBV3-2) and TRBJ2-7; D might be TRBD1 (5 bases). Germline V lookup: CDR1 LGHDT, CDR2 YNNKEL (reference sequence). Deletions cut 5 bases from V and 7 bases from J, with 15 bases between. The CDR3 is 13 residues long. CDR3 DNA sequence: TGTGCCAGCAGCTTAGGGCGCTCAGGGGAGCAGTACTTC. It codes for CASSLGRSGEQYF.

The chain carries TRBV4-1 and TRBJ2-5, with TRBD1 identical over 7 bases. Per germline, CDR1 MGHRA and CDR2 YSYEKL. The length of the CDR3 is 15 residues. V was clipped by 0 bases and J by 2 bases; unmatched bases: 3. The CDR3 spells CASSQDGQEQETQYF. DNA of the CDR3: TGCGCCAGCAGCCAAGACGGACAGGAACAAGAGACCCAGTACTTC.

This sequence joins TRBV6-1 and TRBJ2-3; TRBD2 matches 9 bases. The CDR3 runs 15 residues. Germline CDR1 and CDR2: MNHNS and SASEGT. J gave up 1 base and V 1 base, and 0 bases lay outside the gene matches. The CDR3 bases are TGTGCCAGCAGTGAAGAGCGGGGGGGCACAGATACGCAGTATTTT. It yields the protein CASSEERGGTDTQYF.

The gene calls are TRBV19 and TRBJ1-3, with D unresolved. Trimming cost V 4 bases and J 0 bases, with 10 bases left between them. Germline loops: CDR1 LNHDA, CDR2 SQIVND (reference sequence). The length of the CDR3 is 15 residues. The CDR3 DNA sequence: TGTGCCAGTAGTACCGCGGGATTCTCTGGAAACACCATATATTTT. This translates into CASSTAGFSGNTIYF.

The J gene is TRBJ2-5, the V gene TRBV2, with 12 bases identical to TRBD2. The CDR3 spans 14 residues. The germline V gene encodes CDR1 SNHLY and CDR2 FYNNEI. Unmatched junction bases numbered 16, after V lost 10 bases and J lost 13 bases. DNA for the CDR3: TGTGCCACCCGGAGGGGTACTAGCGGGGGGCCTTCGTACTTC. It translates to CATRRGTSGGPSYF.

The chain joins TRBV30 to TRBJ1-5; 8 bases agree with TRBD1. Germline V gene lookup returns CDR1 GTSNPN and CDR2 SVGIG (reference sequence). This CDR3 is 15 amino acids long. V shed 0 bases, J shed 2 bases, and the junction held 3 bases outside the gene matches. CDR3 nucleotide sequence: TGTGCCTGGAGTGTGACAGGGGTACGCAATCAGCCCCAGCATTTT. Its translation: CAWSVTGVRNQPQHF.

The gene calls are TRBV18 and TRBJ1-2, with D unresolved. This CDR3 is 14 amino acids long. Germline CDR1 reads KGHSH; CDR2 reads LQKENI. Between the trimmed V and J ends, which lost 0 bases and 4 bases, there was a span of 9 bases. This CDR3 is CASSPPEGVYGYTF. CDR3 coding DNA: TGTGCCAGCTCACCACCGGAGGGAGTCTATGGCTACACCTTC.

The gene calls are TRBV19 and TRBJ1-1; D remains ambiguous. V dropped 8 bases and J dropped 4 bases, with 8 bases sitting between them. The CDR3 runs 11 residues. The germline V gene encodes CDR1 LNHDA and CDR2 SQIVND (reference sequence). The CDR3 reads CASSAATEAFF. Written as DNA, the CDR3 is TGTGCCAGTTCGGCGGCCACTGAAGCTTTCTTT.

The chain links TRBV19 to TRBJ2-7, with TRBD1 matching over 8 bases. Looked up from germline, CDR1 is LNHDA and CDR2 is SQIVND (reference sequence). This CDR3 region has 15 residues. The ends lost 3 bases at V and 1 base at J; junction bases unmatched: 5. CDR3 bases: TGTGCCAGTAGTATGGGCGGACAGGGTTCCTACGAGCAGTACTTC. This encodes CASSMGGQGSYEQYF.

This clone was recorded only once. The germline gene is not matched at one end of the junction; a read error may be the cause. The chain uses TRBV10-3 and TRBJ1-2; D is ambiguous. Germline CDR1 is ENHRY and CDR2 is SYGVKD. This CDR3 contains 13 residues. In DNA form, the CDR3 reads TGTGCCACCAGTGGGCCCGAGGACTATGGCTACACCTTC. Its protein is CATSGPEDYGYTF.

This clone was detected once. V usage is TRBV7-8 and J usage is TRBJ2-1; TRBD2 matches 7 bases. The V and J ends lost 5 bases and 0 bases, in that order; junction bases with no gene match: 7. The CDR3 sequence is 16 residues long. In germline, CDR1 is SGHVS, CDR2 FQNEAQ. The CDR3 sequence: CASSPLRGSSYNEQFF. CDR3 sequence (DNA): TGTGCCAGCAGCCCCCTGCGGGGGAGCTCCTACAATGAGCAGTTCTTC.

The chain has TRBV7-9 and TRBJ1-2, with 8 bases aligning to TRBD1. Germline loops: CDR1 SEHNR, CDR2 FQNEAQ (reference sequence). The CDR3 sequence is 14 residues long. Trimming cost V 5 bases and J 7 bases; bases outside gene matches: 9. CDR3 region: CASSKDRGSTGYTF. The CDR3 region has the DNA TGTGCCAGCAGCAAAGACAGGGGATCAACTGGCTACACCTTC.

This clone was detected ten times or more. The chain is built from TRBV6-1 and TRBJ1-1; a possible D gene is TRBD1 (5 bases). The CDR3 spans 20 residues. The ends were cut back, 1 base at V and 0 bases at J, with 24 bases in the middle. From germline, CDR1 is MNHNS and CDR2 SASEGT. CDR3 bases: TGTGCCAGCAGTGAAGGCCTATTGGGGCCCATAAGGCGCATGAACACTGAAGCTTTCTTT. This codes for CASSEGLLGPIRRMNTEAFF.

This chain links TRBV7-6 with TRBJ2-1; 11 bases agree with TRBD2. This CDR3 contains 22 residues. V lost 5 bases to trimming and J lost 6 bases; unmatched junction nucleotides: 27. Germline lookup yields CDR1 SGHVS and CDR2 FNYEAQ. The CDR3 sequence: CASSQRPSGPLAGGASSNEQFF. The CDR3 coding sequence is TGTGCCAGCAGCCAAAGACCCTCAGGCCCCCTAGCGGGGGGCGCCTCCAGCAATGAGCAGTTCTTC.

This CDR3 reads CASSIRPGDTQYF. The CDR3, as DNA: TGTGCCAGTAGTATAAGACCAGGAGATACGCAGTATTTT. The chain couples TRBV19 to TRBJ2-3; D remains ambiguous. CDR3 length: 13 amino acids. Germline assignment: CDR1 LNHDA and CDR2 SQIVND (reference sequence). Trimming removed 2 bases from V and 5 bases from J, with 8 bases in between.

This clone has more than one count but fewer than ten. As DNA, the CDR3 is TGTGCCAGCAGCCCGCAGTTTGTAACAACTAATGAAAAACTGTTTTTT. Translating it yields CASSPQFVTTNEKLFF. This chain uses TRBV7-9 with TRBJ1-4; D is uncertain. V lost 5 bases and J lost 0, with 13 bases in between. Germline CDR1 SEHNR, CDR2 FQNEAQ (reference sequence). The CDR3 sequence is 16 residues long.

The chain uses TRBV21-1 and TRBJ1-2; the table's D call of TRBD1 was not tested on the DNA. TRBV21-1 is termed a pseudogene. The CDR3 extends over 15 amino acids. The CDR3 here is CASSKAKGQTGGYTF. The CDR3 bases are TGTGCCAGCAGCAAAGCGAAGGGGCAGACGGGCGGCTACACCTTC.

J is TRBJ2-7 and V is TRBV19; 8 bases are shared with TRBD1. CDR1 and CDR2 (germline): LNHDA, SQIVND (reference sequence). V was pared by 6 bases and J by 2 bases, with 12 bases of the junction left unmatched. The CDR3 covers 16 residues. The CDR3 reads CASRVAGGPSTYEQYF. The CDR3 DNA reads TGTGCCAGTAGGGTTGCAGGGGGCCCCTCTACCTACGAGCAGTACTTC.

This chain uses TRBV7-2 with TRBJ2-1, with TRBD2 matching over 15 bases. The CDR3 spans 17 residues. The germline V gene encodes CDR1 SGHTA and CDR2 FQGNSA. V lost 5 bases, J lost 6 bases, and 8 bases stayed unmatched. CDR3 residues: CASSDRTSGGAANEQFF. The CDR3 nucleotides are TGTGCCAGCAGCGATCGGACTAGCGGGGGGGCAGCCAATGAGCAGTTCTTC.

The V and J genes are TRBV10-3 and TRBJ2-2; D gene ambiguous. The germline gives CDR1 ENHRY, CDR2 SYGVKD. V lost 2 bases, J lost 1 base, and 8 bases lay in between. The CDR3 extends over 15 amino acids. DNA for the CDR3: TGTGCCATCAGTGAGCTTGTCGGGAACACCGGGGAGCTGTTTTTT. Translated: CAISELVGNTGELFF.

The gene calls are TRBV29-1 and TRBJ2-3; 11 nucleotides align to TRBD2. The V segment lost 1 base and the J segment 3 bases; nucleotides outside the gene matches: 9. The CDR3 has 17 amino acids. Germline CDR1 is SQVTM and CDR2 is ANQGSEA. For the CDR3, the DNA is TGCAGCGTTGAAGGTTGGGGTAGCGGGGGGGCAACAGATACGCAGTATTTT. It specifies CSVEGWGSGGATDTQYF.

The chain recombines TRBV20-1 with TRBJ2-1; 8 nucleotides align to TRBD1. The CDR3 consists of 15 residues. CDR1 and CDR2 from the germline V gene are DFQATT and SNEGSKA (reference sequence). The junction had 4 bases not matched to a gene; V was cut back by 3 bases and J by 0 bases. The CDR3 DNA follows: TGCAGTGCTAGTCGAGGGACAGGCTCCTACAATGAGCAGTTCTTC. It codes for CSASRGTGSYNEQFF.

The V and J genes are TRBV30 and TRBJ2-7; a weak D match, TRBD1 (5 bases). The CDR3 runs 12 residues. Looked up from germline, CDR1 is GTSNPN and CDR2 is SVGIG (reference sequence). With 0 bases removed from V and 6 bases from J, the gap between germline ends came to 9 bases. The CDR3 loop reads CAWSVWGSEQYF. In nucleotides, the CDR3 is TGTGCCTGGAGTGTATGGGGCTCCGAGCAGTACTTC.

This rearrangement joins TRBV28 to TRBJ1-2; D might be TRBD1 (5 bases). The length of the CDR3 is 13 residues. Germline CDR1 reads MDHEN; CDR2 reads SYDVKM. V dropped 3 bases and J dropped 3 bases, with 8 bases sitting between them. The CDR3 loop reads CASSLGQHYGYTF. Written as DNA, the CDR3 is TGTGCCAGCAGTTTGGGGCAGCACTATGGCTACACCTTC.

The CDR3 bases are TGTGCCAGCAGCGATATGGGACAGGACAATGAGCAGTTCTTC. This codes for CASSDMGQDNEQFF. The chain recombines TRBV5-4 with TRBJ2-1, with 8 positions matching TRBD1. Germline lookup yields CDR1 SGHNT and CDR2 YYREEE (reference sequence). This CDR3 has 14 amino acids. J was trimmed by 5 bases and V by 4 bases; bases with no gene match: 5.

The chain joins TRBV5-6 to TRBJ2-3; 8 nucleotides agree with TRBD2. CDR1 and CDR2 from the germline V gene are SGHDT and YYEEEE. The junction had 14 bases not matched to a gene; V was cut back by 4 bases and J by 4 bases. This CDR3 spans 17 amino acids. CDR3 amino acids: CASSPATGGFKPDTQYF. The CDR3 nucleotides read TGTGCCAGCAGCCCGGCCACGGGGGGGTTCAAGCCAGATACGCAGTATTTT.

V gene TRBV5-1 combines with J gene TRBJ2-2; 8 positions agree with TRBD1. Trimming removed 0 bases from V and 5 bases from J; junction bases left unmatched: 6. In germline, CDR1 is SGHRS, CDR2 YFSETQ. This CDR3 has 16 residues. CDR3 in amino acids: CASSLAQGARTGELFF. The CDR3 DNA follows: TGCGCCAGCAGCTTGGCCCAGGGGGCGCGAACCGGGGAGCTGTTTTTT.

This rearrangement joins TRBV28 to TRBJ2-1; 12 nucleotides agree with TRBD1. The CDR3 covers 15 residues. V shed 8 bases and J 9 bases; nucleotides not matched to a gene: 11. Germline CDR1 is MDHEN and CDR2 is SYDVKM. CDR3 residues: CASESRDRGLGEQFF. Written as DNA, the CDR3 is TGTGCCAGCGAATCCCGGGACAGGGGGCTAGGTGAGCAGTTCTTC.

J is TRBJ2-1 and V is TRBV28, with TRBD1 identical over 7 bases. Per the germline V gene, CDR1 is MDHEN and CDR2 is SYDVKM. CDR3 length: 16 amino acids. Trimming cost V 3 bases and J 8 bases; bases outside gene matches: 13. CDR3 loop: CASSFSVTGRVDEQFF. As DNA, the CDR3 is TGTGCCAGCAGTTTTTCGGTGACAGGGCGAGTCGATGAGCAGTTCTTC.